Below, 18 T cell receptor beta chains from the same sample are listed, as sequenced in a study of blood T cell repertoires in COVID-19. The table came from immunoSEQ multiplex PCR; TCRdb's copy has only in-frame clones and leaves some out. The sample comprises 310,000 or so clones, 80% to 95% of which are singletons, and approximately 1.2% rests with the top ten. Sequencing was done on a sample of PBMCs or T cells enriched from blood (not recorded which). These receptors were obtained from a woman aged 25 to 39 who had recovered from COVID-19.

The chain links TRBV15 to TRBJ1-1; no clear D. CDR3 size: 14 residues. V was shortened by 5 bases and J by 4 bases, with 14 bases between the two germline ends. CDR1 and CDR2 from the germline V gene are LNHNV and YYDKDF (reference sequence). CDR3 coding DNA: TGTGCCACCAGCCACGAGAGCCGGGGCACTGAAGCTTTCTTT. Translated: CATSHESRGTEAFF. The complete variable domain, with remaining parts taken from reference TRBV15 and TRBJ1-1, reads DAMVIQNPRYQVTQFGKPVTLSCSQTLNHNVMYWYQQKSSQAPKLLFHYYDKDFNNEADTPDNFQSRRPNTSFCFLDIRSPGLGDTAMYLCATSHESRGTEAFFGQGTRLTVV.

This chain's CDR3 is CATSDSDSSNQPQHF. CDR3 bases: TGTGCCACCAGTGATTCGGACAGTTCGAATCAGCCCCAGCATTTT. V is TRBV24-1 and J is TRBJ1-5; D is perhaps TRBD1 (6 bases). The V gene's germline CDR1 is KGHDR and CDR2 SFDVKD. V dropped 2 bases and J dropped 4 bases, with 11 bases sitting between them. This CDR3 spans 15 amino acids.

The chain's CDR3 is CASRPQGVVEAFF. DNA of the CDR3: TGTGCCAGCAGACCACAGGGGGTTGTTGAAGCTTTCTTT. This rearrangement joins TRBV28 to TRBJ1-1, with 8 bases fitting TRBD1. The germline CDR1 and CDR2 sequences are MDHEN and SYDVKM. This CDR3 is built from 13 residues. Trimming took 6 bases from V and 7 from J; bases not matched to a gene: 7.

The chain has TRBV7-9 and TRBJ2-1, with TRBD2 identical over 10 bases. The germline gives CDR1 SEHNR, CDR2 FQNEAQ (reference sequence). V lost 2 bases and J lost 6; bases outside the gene matches: 4. The CDR3 runs to 15 residues. DNA of the CDR3: TGTGCCAGCAGCTTACTAGCGGGAGCTACCAATGAGCAGTTCTTC. Its translation: CASSLLAGATNEQFF.

V gene TRBV7-9 combines with J gene TRBJ1-6, with 7 bases fitting TRBD1. V was pared by 7 bases and J by 6 bases, with 9 bases of the junction left unmatched. The CDR3 consists of 15 residues. Germline CDR1 SEHNR, CDR2 FQNEAQ (reference sequence). The CDR3: CASTPGGFSNSPLHF. Here the CDR3 DNA reads TGTGCCAGCACCCCAGGGGGGTTCTCTAATTCACCCCTCCACTTT.

This chain connects TRBV19 to TRBJ2-1; 13 nucleotides agree with TRBD2. V was pared by 5 bases and J by 8 bases, with 9 bases of the junction left unmatched. The germline V gene encodes CDR1 LNHDA and CDR2 SQIVND (reference sequence). The CDR3 spans 16 residues. The CDR3 bases are TGTGCCAGTAGTCCGCGGACTAGCGGGAGAAGGGATGAGCAGTTCTTC. Its protein is CASSPRTSGRRDEQFF.

The sample holds one count of this clone. V usage is TRBV7-2 and J usage is TRBJ2-1, with D perhaps matching TRBD2 (6 bases). Germline assignment: CDR1 SGHTA and CDR2 FQGNSA. V shed 6 bases and J shed 6 bases, with 15 bases lying between them. This CDR3 has 14 amino acids. CDR3 loop: CASRAPDYFNEQFF. The CDR3 DNA reads TGTGCCAGCAGGGCCCCGGACTACTTCAATGAGCAGTTCTTC.

The chain is built from TRBV11-1 and TRBJ2-2, with 9 bases that match TRBD2. The CDR3 spans 16 residues. The ends lost 4 bases at V and 5 bases at J; junction bases unmatched: 8. Per the germline V gene, CDR1 is SGHAT and CDR2 is FQDESV (reference sequence). CDR3 DNA: TGTGCCAGCAGCTATCTAGCGGGATATCTGACCGGGGAGCTGTTTTTT. The encoded protein is CASSYLAGYLTGELFF.

The genes are TRBV19 and TRBJ1-5, with D maybe TRBD1 (6 bases). Per germline, CDR1 LNHDA and CDR2 SQIVND (reference sequence). CDR3 length: 15 residues. V was pared by 5 bases and J by 3 bases, with 14 bases between. The CDR3 region is CASSFEQGYNQPQHF. The CDR3 DNA follows: TGTGCCAGTAGTTTCGAACAGGGATACAATCAGCCCCAGCATTTT.

The chain uses TRBV18 and TRBJ1-3; tentative D call: TRBD1 (6 bases). Germline assignment: CDR1 KGHSH and CDR2 LQKENI. The CDR3 has 17 residues. V was pared by 0 bases and J by 0 bases, with 12 bases between. CDR3 nucleotide sequence: TGTGCCAGCTCACCACCGTCAGGGGACAACTCTGGAAACACCATATATTTT. It encodes CASSPPSGDNSGNTIYF.

The chain joins TRBV5-6 to TRBJ2-7; D is unresolved. In germline, CDR1 is SGHDT, CDR2 YYEEEE. V gave up 1 base and J gave up 5 bases, with 7 bases separating them. The CDR3 consists of 12 residues. The CDR3 DNA follows: TGTGCCAGCAGCTTGTTAAGCAACGAGCAGTACTTC. This gives the protein CASSLLSNEQYF. Full variable domain (remainder filled in from reference TRBV5-6 and TRBJ2-7): DAGVTQSPTHLIKTRGQQVTLRCSPKSGHDTVSWYQQALGQGPQFIFQYYEEEERQRGNFPDRFSGHQFPNYSSELNVNALLLGDSALYLCASSLLSNEQYFGPGTRLTVT.

The chain has TRBV10-3 and TRBJ2-3; TRBD2 agrees at 10 bases. The junction had 9 bases not matched to a gene; V was cut back by 3 bases and J by 6 bases. Germline lookup yields CDR1 ENHRY and CDR2 SYGVKD. The CDR3 loop spans 16 amino acids. CDR3 in amino acids: CAISEGLAVGGDTQYF. CDR3 DNA: TGTGCCATCAGTGAAGGACTAGCGGTGGGGGGGGATACGCAGTATTTT.

The rearrangement uses TRBV27 and TRBJ2-1, with 9 bases lining up with TRBD2. Losses at the gene ends were 7 bases for V and 7 bases for J; bases not matched to a gene: 11. There are 15 residues in the CDR3. Per the germline V gene, CDR1 is MNHEY and CDR2 is SMNVEV (reference sequence). The CDR3 region is CASKEWREGQNEQFF. CDR3 DNA sequence: TGTGCCAGCAAAGAATGGCGGGAGGGCCAGAATGAGCAGTTCTTC.

V usage is TRBV7-9 and J usage is TRBJ1-6; 9 bases align to TRBD1. CDR3 size: 14 residues. CDR1 is SEHNR, CDR2 FQNEAQ, per germline (reference sequence). V gave up 1 base and J gave up 8 bases; unmatched junction bases: 0. CDR3 loop: CASSLGTGDSPLHF. As DNA, the CDR3 is TGTGCCAGCAGCTTAGGGACAGGGGATTCACCCCTCCACTTT.

This clone was detected once. The chain recombines TRBV19 with TRBJ2-3, with TRBD2 as a possible D gene (5 bases). Germline V lookup: CDR1 LNHDA, CDR2 SQIVND (reference sequence). V was clipped by 10 bases and J by 0 bases, with 17 bases between them. There are 15 residues in the CDR3. In nucleotides, the CDR3 is TGTGCCACCGAGTCCGGGGAAGTGAGCACAGATACGCAGTATTTT. Its translation: CATESGEVSTDTQYF. The variable domain in full, with the rest retrieved from reference TRBV19 and TRBJ2-3, is DGGITQSPKYLFRKEGQNVTLSCEQNLNHDAMYWYRQDPGQGLRLIYYSQIVNDFQKGDIAEGYSVSREKKESFPLTVTSAQKNPTAFYLCATESGEVSTDTQYFGPGTRLTVL.

The V gene is TRBV2, the J gene TRBJ2-5, with 9 bases matching TRBD1. The CDR3 is 14 residues long. Germline assignment: CDR1 SNHLY and CDR2 FYNNEI. Losses at the gene ends were 6 bases for V and 4 bases for J; bases not matched to a gene: 6. CDR3 nucleotides: TGTGCCAGCAGGAGGACAGGGGCCCCAGAGACCCAGTACTTC. Protein sequence: CASRRTGAPETQYF.

V is TRBV28 and J is TRBJ1-2; TRBD1 agrees at 7 bases. The V gene's germline CDR1 is MDHEN and CDR2 SYDVKM. There are 16 residues in the CDR3. J gave up 1 base and V 7 bases, and 12 bases lay outside the gene matches. CDR3 loop: CASISGQKMDNYGYTF. CDR3 coding DNA: TGTGCCAGCATCTCGGGACAGAAAATGGATAACTATGGCTACACCTTC.

The chain employs TRBV2 and TRBJ1-3; D might be TRBD1 (5 bases). The CDR3 length is 16 residues. Germline CDR1 and CDR2: SNHLY and FYNNEI. Between the trimmed V and J ends, which lost 3 bases and 1 base, there was a span of 13 bases. The CDR3 sequence is CASSEGRGRSGNTIYF. The CDR3 DNA is TGTGCCAGCAGTGAGGGACGCGGGAGATCTGGAAACACCATATATTTT.